The T cell receptor (beta chain) described here comes from a study of cytomegalovirus exposure and HLA in healthy donors. Primers for the PCR totalled 60 Vbeta and 13 Jbeta. The repertoire was sequenced with immunoSEQ multiplex PCR; TCRdb's copy has only in-frame clones and lacks some. The table shows 100,000 or so clones, with approximately 85% occurring only once. V shed 5 bases, J shed 1 base, and the junction held 3 bases outside the gene matches. This CDR3 region has 14 residues. Germline CDR1 and CDR2: MNHEY and SVGAGI. Turning to this clone: The antigen remains undetermined.

Study-level findings and limits: In a later analysis, V- and J-gene trimming of beta chains associated with a DCLRE1C missense variant, replicated independently.

The clonotype comes from a man aged 25-45 years in good health and CMV-seronegative. Sequenced: PBMCs. This chain joins TRBV6-5 and TRBJ2-7, with TRBD2 identical over 9 bases. CDR3 amino acids: CASSTAGGSYEQYF. For the CDR3, the DNA is TGTGCCAGCAGTACAGCGGGGGGATCCTACGAGCAGTACTTC.